Described below is a single TCR beta chain sequence and its context. Sequencing was performed with immunoSEQ multiplex PCR; in TCRdb, only in-frame clones are kept and a portion is missing. This table holds tens of thousands of clones, almost 80% found once. This specimen comes from a study of blood T cell repertoires in COVID-19. Study-wide context: The study drew acute and convalescent COVID-19 samples from the United States, Italy and Spain. Sample material is recorded as cDNA or gDNA derived from T cells, B-cell-depleted T cells, or PBMCs.

Germline V CDR1 and CDR2: MNHEY, SVGAGI. The CDR3 is 15 amino acids. The V gene end was trimmed by 6 bases and the J gene end by 2 bases; junction bases not matched to a gene: 6. The TCR sequence derives from a woman aged 80 or older with acute or convalescent COVID-19. The chain combines TRBV6-5 with TRBJ2-7, with 11 bases lining up with TRBD2. Sequencing was performed on peripheral blood. The CDR3 here is CASRFLAGGPYEQYF. As DNA, the CDR3 is TGTGCCAGCAGATTTCTAGCGGGAGGCCCCTACGAGCAGTACTTC.